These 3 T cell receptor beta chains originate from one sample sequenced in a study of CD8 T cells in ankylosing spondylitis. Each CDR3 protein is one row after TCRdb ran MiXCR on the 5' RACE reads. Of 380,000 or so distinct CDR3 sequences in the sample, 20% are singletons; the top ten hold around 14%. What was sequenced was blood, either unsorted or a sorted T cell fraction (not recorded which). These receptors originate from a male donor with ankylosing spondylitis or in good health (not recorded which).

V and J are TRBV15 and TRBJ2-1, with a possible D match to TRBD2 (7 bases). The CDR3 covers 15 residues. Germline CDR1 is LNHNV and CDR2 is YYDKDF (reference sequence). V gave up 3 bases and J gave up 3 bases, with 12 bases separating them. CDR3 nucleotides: TGTGCCACCAGCAGCGGGGGGCGGGGCTACAATGAGCAGTTCTTC. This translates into CATSSGGRGYNEQFF.

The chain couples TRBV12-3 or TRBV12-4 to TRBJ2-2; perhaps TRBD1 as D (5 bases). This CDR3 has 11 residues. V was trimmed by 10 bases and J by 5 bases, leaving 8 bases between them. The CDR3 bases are TGTGCCACCGGACATACCGGGGAGCTGTTTTTT. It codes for CATGHTGELFF.

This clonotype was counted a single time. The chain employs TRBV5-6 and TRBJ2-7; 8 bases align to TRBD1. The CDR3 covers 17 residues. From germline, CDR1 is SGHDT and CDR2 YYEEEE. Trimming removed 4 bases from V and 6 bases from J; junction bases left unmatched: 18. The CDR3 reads CASSHFPQDRVFVEQYF. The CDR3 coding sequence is TGTGCCAGCAGCCACTTCCCCCAGGACAGGGTTTTTGTCGAGCAGTACTTC.